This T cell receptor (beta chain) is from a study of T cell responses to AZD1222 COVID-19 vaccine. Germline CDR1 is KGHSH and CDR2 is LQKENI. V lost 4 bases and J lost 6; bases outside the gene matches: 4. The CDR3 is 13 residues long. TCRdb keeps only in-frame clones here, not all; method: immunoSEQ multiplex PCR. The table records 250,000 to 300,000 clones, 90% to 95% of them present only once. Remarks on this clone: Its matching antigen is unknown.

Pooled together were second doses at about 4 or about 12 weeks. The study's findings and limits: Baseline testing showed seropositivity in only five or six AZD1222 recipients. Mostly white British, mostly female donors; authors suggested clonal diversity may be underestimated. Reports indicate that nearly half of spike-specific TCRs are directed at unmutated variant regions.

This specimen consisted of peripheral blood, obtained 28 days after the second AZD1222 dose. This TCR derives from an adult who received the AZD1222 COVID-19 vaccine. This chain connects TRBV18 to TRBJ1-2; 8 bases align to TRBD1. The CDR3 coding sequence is TGTGCCAGCTCACTGGACAGGGTGAATGGCTACACCTTC. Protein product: CASSLDRVNGYTF.